This T cell receptor beta chain derives from a study of beta chain features in type 1 diabetes. Of the isolated RNA, all was reverse transcribed, and so the sequenced material was expressed TCRB transcripts. The study sequenced naive, central memory and regulatory T cell samples to an average of roughly 4 million reads. The protocol was immunoSEQ multiplex PCR, while the TCRdb copy is restricted to in-frame clones and leaves out a portion. This table has about 900,000 clones, about a sixth appearing once. This CDR3 comprises 14 residues. V was pared by 2 bases and J by 2 bases, with 8 bases between. Looked up from germline, CDR1 is MNHNY and CDR2 is SVGAGI (reference sequence). In its sample, this clone was seen a few times. Its antigen is not identified. Via the markers CD45RO/CCR7/CD25/CD127/CD95/CD27, stem cell-like memory, regulatory, central memory and naive CD4+ cells were sorted. Whole-study findings and limits: Any HLA effect on TCRB rearrangement was left unresolved by small sub-analyses. Individuals with type 1 diabetes displayed fewer insertions and more deletions at VDJ junctions.

V is TRBV6-6 and J is TRBJ2-3; a weak D match, TRBD2 (6 bases). This TCR derives from a woman aged 18-35 years in good health. Material for sequencing was naive CD4+ T cells from blood. The CDR3 DNA is TGTGCCAGCAGTTACGGGGAGGCCACAGATACGCAGTATTTT. This translates into CASSYGEATDTQYF.